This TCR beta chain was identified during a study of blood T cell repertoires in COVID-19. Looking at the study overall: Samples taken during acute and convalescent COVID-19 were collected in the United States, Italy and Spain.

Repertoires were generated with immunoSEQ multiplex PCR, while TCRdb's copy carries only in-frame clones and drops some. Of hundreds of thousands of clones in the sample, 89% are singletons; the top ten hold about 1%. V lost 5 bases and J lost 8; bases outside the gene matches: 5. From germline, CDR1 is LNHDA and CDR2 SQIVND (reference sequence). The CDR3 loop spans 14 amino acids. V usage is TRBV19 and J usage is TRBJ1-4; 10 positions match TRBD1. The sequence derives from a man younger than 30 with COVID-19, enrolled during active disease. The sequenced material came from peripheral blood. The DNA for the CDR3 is TGTGCCAGTAGTCCCCTGGGACAGGGGGAAAAACTGTTTTTT. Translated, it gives CASSPLGQGEKLFF.